The 17 T cell receptor beta chains reported below all come from one sample, sequenced in a study of a mutant IDH1 vaccine in newly diagnosed glioma (dated by TCRdb to about 2021). The sample's time point, from its label and the paper: week 35, safety follow-up. A 20-mer mutant IDH1 peptide at 300 micrograms in Montanide made up each vaccine dose, which was injected subcutaneously together with topical imiquimod. No cognate antigen is known for these TCRs. Libraries were built with the immunoSEQ multiplex PCR assay. The table comes from immuneACCESS by way of TCRdb, which keeps in-frame sequences with V and J called. Part of the clones is missing from these tables; in studies checked, under half for an unresolved V gene and the rest for unknown reasons. The sample table shows approximately 50,000 clones, and around 85% are seen once. 1.5% to 2% of the sample comes from the top ten. The sequenced sample was PBMCs, obtained from a glioma patient whose treatment included an IDH1 peptide vaccine. These receptors all come from a man aged 40-55 years with glioma.

The J gene is TRBJ2-7, the V gene TRBV18, with 13 bases that match TRBD2. The trim removed 2 bases at V and 2 bases at J, leaving 6 bases unmatched. The CDR3 has 17 residues. Germline CDR1 and CDR2: KGHSH and LQKENI. CDR3 nucleotides: TGTGCCAGCTCACCAGCCGCCGGGACTAGCGGGACCTACGAGCAGTACTTC. Translated: CASSPAAGTSGTYEQYF.

The chain is built from TRBV6-5 and TRBJ2-3; 10 positions agree with TRBD2. The CDR3 spans 13 residues. J was trimmed by 6 bases and V by 6 bases; bases with no gene match: 3. Germline V gives CDR1 MNHEY, CDR2 SVGAGI. CDR3 protein: CASRLAGGDTQYF. The DNA of the CDR3 is TGTGCCAGCAGATTAGCGGGGGGCGATACGCAGTATTTT.

This chain connects TRBV19 to TRBJ1-1, with TRBD1 as a possible D gene (6 bases). Germline V CDR1 and CDR2: LNHDA, SQIVND (reference sequence). CDR3 length: 13 amino acids. The V end was cut by 5 bases, the J end by 6 bases, with 13 bases between. The DNA for the CDR3 is TGTGCCAGTAGTTTTCTGGGGGCCGCTGAAGCTTTCTTT. The encoded protein is CASSFLGAAEAFF.

The chain couples TRBV5-1 to TRBJ2-7, with D possibly matching TRBD1 (7 bases). The germline V gene has CDR1 SGHRS and CDR2 YFSETQ. The V end was cut by 4 bases, the J end by 3 bases, with 11 bases between. This CDR3 has 13 residues. CDR3 sequence: CASSLRGDYEQYF. The DNA for the CDR3 is TGCGCCAGCAGCCTCAGGGGGGACTACGAGCAGTACTTC.

The chain carries TRBV7-2 and TRBJ1-5; D is possibly TRBD1 (5 bases). Germline assignment: CDR1 SGHTA and CDR2 FQGNSA. The ends were cut back, 5 bases at V and 2 bases at J, with 13 bases in the middle. The CDR3 consists of 15 residues. The CDR3 region has the DNA TGTGCCAGCAGCCCGCAGGGCGGGCGCAATCAGCCCCAGCATTTT. Its translation: CASSPQGGRNQPQHF.

The V and J genes are TRBV4-3 and TRBJ1-5; no firm D call. The CDR3 has 13 residues. Trimming stripped 0 bases from V and 4 bases from J, with 4 bases between. Germline lookup yields CDR1 LGHNA and CDR2 YSLEER. DNA of the CDR3: TGCGCCAGCAGCCAAGATGCAAATCAGCCCCAGCATTTT. Protein product: CASSQDANQPQHF.

This rearrangement joins TRBV5-4 to TRBJ1-1; D may be TRBD1 (6 bases). The CDR3 totals 16 residues. Germline V lookup: CDR1 SGHNT, CDR2 YYREEE (reference sequence). Trimming took off 4 bases at V and 4 bases at J, with 20 bases between the two ends. The CDR3 nucleotides read TGTGCCAGCAGCCCCCGTGGCGGGGGGCGGTCCACTGAAGCTTTCTTT. It is translated as CASSPRGGGRSTEAFF.

This clone came up a few times. The V and J genes are TRBV2 and TRBJ1-2; 7 bases agree with TRBD1. Germline CDR1 reads SNHLY; CDR2 reads FYNNEI. The CDR3 consists of 15 residues. J gave up 2 bases and V 7 bases, and 10 bases lay outside the gene matches. CDR3 sequence reads: CASNLRQGSNYGYTF. DNA of the CDR3: TGTGCCAGCAACCTTCGACAGGGAAGCAACTATGGCTACACCTTC.

The CDR3 is CASSLQRTGYEQYF. The CDR3 DNA reads as TGTGCCAGCAGCTTACAAAGGACAGGTTACGAGCAGTACTTC. The genes are TRBV5-4 and TRBJ2-7; 7 bases line up with TRBD1. The CDR3 is 14 residues long. Germline V gene data show CDR1 as SGHNT and CDR2 as YYREEE (reference sequence). Trimming at V came to 2 bases and at J to 4 bases, leaving 6 bases not matched to a gene.

This sequence joins TRBV11-2 and TRBJ1-1; TRBD1 might be the D (5 bases). Germline V CDR1 and CDR2: SGHAT, FQNNGV. The CDR3 totals 15 residues. V was cut by 5 bases and J by 0 bases, with 13 bases left in between. As DNA, the CDR3 is TGTGCCAGCAGCAAACGCGACAGAGTGAACACTGAAGCTTTCTTT. Protein: CASSKRDRVNTEAFF.

The rearrangement uses TRBV19 and TRBJ1-4; unclear D gene. Germline V gene lookup returns CDR1 LNHDA and CDR2 SQIVND (reference sequence). Trimming took off 5 bases at V and 8 bases at J, with 12 bases between the two ends. The CDR3 covers 13 residues. The CDR3 DNA reads TGTGCCAGTAGTGGAGTGCATTCGGAAAAACTGTTTTTT. This codes for CASSGVHSEKLFF.

The rearrangement uses TRBV19 and TRBJ1-5, with unresolved D. Germline V gene sequence: CDR1 LNHDA, CDR2 SQIVND (reference sequence). The CDR3 covers 12 residues. Trimming cost V 3 bases and J 5 bases, with 5 bases left between them. The DNA of the CDR3 is TGTGCCAGTAGTATTCTCCATCAGCCCCAGCATTTT. Amino acid sequence: CASSILHQPQHF. The full variable domain, its missing parts supplied by reference TRBV19 and TRBJ1-5, is DGGITQSPKYLFRKEGQNVTLSCEQNLNHDAMYWYRQDPGQGLRLIYYSQIVNDFQKGDIAEGYSVSREKKESFPLTVTSAQKNPTAFYLCASSILHQPQHFGDGTRLSIL.

The V call is TRBV5-4, the J call TRBJ2-1, with TRBD2 identical over 10 bases. Germline values: CDR1 SGHNT, CDR2 YYREEE (reference sequence). The CDR3 contains 15 residues. With 3 bases clipped from V and 13 bases from J, the junction kept 13 bases outside the gene matches. The CDR3 region is CASSCSGRPKVEQFF. The CDR3 coding sequence is TGTGCCAGCAGCTGTAGCGGGAGGCCCAAGGTCGAACAGTTCTTC.

The CDR3 protein is CASSIAPGETQYF. CDR3 coding DNA: TGTGCCAGTAGTATAGCACCGGGGGAGACCCAGTACTTC. The rearrangement joins TRBV19 to TRBJ2-5, with a tentative D call TRBD2 (5 bases). This CDR3 spans 13 amino acids. The germline V gene has CDR1 LNHDA and CDR2 SQIVND (reference sequence). Trimming removed 1 base at V and 5 bases at J, with 8 bases between.

The CDR3 protein is CASSFRVRADQPQHF. CDR3 sequence (DNA): TGTGCCAGCAGCTTTAGGGTCAGGGCGGATCAGCCCCAGCATTTT. This chain connects TRBV7-2 to TRBJ1-5; possibly TRBD1 for D (5 bases). The CDR3 runs to 15 residues. CDR1 and CDR2 from the germline V gene are SGHTA and FQGNSA. V gave up 3 bases and J gave up 5 bases, with 14 bases separating them.

V is TRBV11-3 and J is TRBJ2-2, with D possibly matching TRBD1 (5 bases). The CDR3 sequence is 19 residues long. The V gene lost 6 bases and the J gene lost 0 bases, with 23 bases spanning the gap. CDR1 is SGHNT and CDR2 is YENEEA in the germline V gene. In nucleotides, the CDR3 is TGTGCCAGCAGTTTGGCAGGGAACCCCCAAGAATCGAACACCGGGGAGCTGTTTTTT. The encoded protein is CASSLAGNPQESNTGELFF.

The chain links TRBV4-2 to TRBJ2-1; 7 bases are a match to TRBD2. Per the germline V gene, CDR1 is LGHNA and CDR2 is YNFKEQ. V lost 2 bases and J lost 7; bases outside the gene matches: 11. This CDR3 region has 16 residues. The CDR3 DNA reads as TGTGCCAGCAGCCAATATGGCCTGGGCGGGAGAAATGAGCAGTTCTTC. Translated, it gives CASSQYGLGGRNEQFF.